Below are 9 T cell receptor beta chains sequenced from a single sample in a study of blood T cell repertoires in COVID-19. Using immunoSEQ multiplex PCR, the repertoire was profiled, and TCRdb retains in-frame clones only, with some absent. The sample has hundreds of thousands of clones, around nine tenths seen once; the top ten hold over 2.5%. The sample was peripheral blood. The receptors were sampled from a man between 60 and 70 years old with acute or convalescent COVID-19.

This chain connects TRBV21-1 to TRBJ2-6; TRBD1, the table's D call, lacks a check against the DNA. TRBV21-1 is tagged as a pseudogene. This CDR3 has 19 amino acids. The CDR3 DNA reads TGTGCCAGCAGCACAAAAGCCGGGACAGGGGGGCATGGGGCCAACGTCCTGACTTTC. It specifies CASSTKAGTGGHGANVLTF.

The chain recombines TRBV4-3 with TRBJ1-6, with D unresolved. There are 13 residues in the CDR3. Trimming removed 3 bases from V and 8 bases from J, with 8 bases in between. Germline-derived CDR1 and CDR2 are LGHNA and YSLEER. The CDR3: CASSQSRDSPLHF. The CDR3 DNA follows: TGCGCCAGCAGCCAGAGCCGGGATTCACCCCTCCACTTT.

The V gene is TRBV5-6, the J gene TRBJ2-1, with 8 bases fitting TRBD1. The germline V gene has CDR1 SGHDT and CDR2 YYEEEE. The trim removed 0 bases at V and 7 bases at J, leaving 6 bases unmatched. The CDR3 spans 15 residues. CDR3: CASSLAWDRTNEQFF. In DNA form, the CDR3 reads TGTGCCAGCAGCTTGGCCTGGGACAGGACAAATGAGCAGTTCTTC. Based on the CDR3 plus reference TRBV5-6 and TRBJ2-1, the full variable domain is DAGVTQSPTHLIKTRGQQVTLRCSPKSGHDTVSWYQQALGQGPQFIFQYYEEEERQRGNFPDRFSGHQFPNYSSELNVNALLLGDSALYLCASSLAWDRTNEQFFGPGTRLTVL.

The chain links TRBV4-1 to TRBJ2-5; tentatively, D is TRBD2 (6 bases). Germline V gene lookup returns CDR1 MGHRA and CDR2 YSYEKL. V lost 3 bases, J lost 2 bases, and 13 bases lay in between. The CDR3 has 15 residues. The CDR3 here is CASSHPGGGQETQYF. DNA of the CDR3: TGCGCCAGCAGCCACCCTGGGGGAGGTCAAGAGACCCAGTACTTC.

This clone has just one count. The chain recombines TRBV9 with TRBJ1-1, with 7 positions matching TRBD1. Germline trimming cut 3 bases from V and 7 bases from J; bases unmatched to any gene: 6. The germline CDR1 and CDR2 sequences are SGDLS and YYNGEE. This CDR3 is built from 13 residues. CDR3 sequence (DNA): TGTGCCAGCAGCGGCGGGACAGCGTATGAAGCTTTCTTT. This translates into CASSGGTAYEAFF.

The chain joins TRBV5-1 to TRBJ2-1, with a tentative D call TRBD1 (6 bases). Germline V gene lookup returns CDR1 SGHRS and CDR2 YFSETQ. The CDR3 is 15 residues long. The V end was cut by 1 base, the J end by 0 bases, with 8 bases between. The DNA of the CDR3 is TGCGCCAGCAGCTTGTCAGGGGCCTCCTACAATGAGCAGTTCTTC. Its protein is CASSLSGASYNEQFF.

The CDR3 region has the DNA TGTGCCAGCAGTCCACTCAGGACAGGGATTTATGGCTACACCTTC. Its translation: CASSPLRTGIYGYTF. The chain combines TRBV6-5 with TRBJ1-2; 8 bases match TRBD1. Per the germline V gene, CDR1 is MNHEY and CDR2 is SVGAGI. CDR3 length equals 15 residues. With V trimmed by 5 bases and J by 5 bases, 10 bases remained unmatched.

This chain uses TRBV19 with TRBJ1-5; no reliable D call. Deletions cut 3 bases from V and 9 bases from J, with 18 bases between. The CDR3 length is 15 residues. CDR1 LNHDA and CDR2 SQIVND come from the germline V gene (reference sequence). The CDR3 region is CASSITRTGKRPQHF. CDR3 coding DNA: TGTGCCAGTAGTATCACTCGGACGGGGAAGCGGCCCCAGCATTTT.

The V and J genes are TRBV10-3 and TRBJ2-7; D perhaps matches TRBD1 (6 bases). V was shortened by 6 bases and J by 5 bases, with 11 bases between the two germline ends. The CDR3 consists of 12 residues. The germline V gene encodes CDR1 ENHRY and CDR2 SYGVKD. This CDR3 is CAIRQGSDEQYF. Here the CDR3 DNA reads TGTGCCATCAGACAGGGATCCGACGAGCAGTACTTC.